This passage covers 32 T cell receptor beta chains from one sample sequenced in a study of CD8+ T cells in alopecia areata. Extracted RNA was reverse transcribed, and the resulting cDNA served as sequencing template. Produced via immunoSEQ multiplex PCR; TCRdb's table is partial and in-frame only. This sample has almost 250,000 clones, with under 80% found just once. The specimen was CD4+ T cells sorted from blood, collected at week 0. All receptors come from a human donor with alopecia areata.

The V call is TRBV7-2, the J call TRBJ1-2; no reliable D call. V was trimmed by 2 bases and J by 3 bases, leaving 10 bases between them. CDR3 length: 14 amino acids. Looked up from germline, CDR1 is SGHTA and CDR2 is FQGNSA. The CDR3 bases are TGTGCCAGCAGCTTAATCAACTCAGACTATGGCTACACCTTC. Amino acid sequence: CASSLINSDYGYTF.

This sequence joins TRBV4-1 and TRBJ1-2; weak D call: TRBD1 (5 bases). Germline V gene lookup returns CDR1 MGHRA and CDR2 YSYEKL. Trimming removed 1 base at V and 4 bases at J, with 13 bases between. The CDR3 has 15 residues. Here the CDR3 reads CASSQVGTRGYGYTF. Written as DNA, the CDR3 is TGCGCCAGCAGCCAAGTGGGGACTCGAGGCTATGGCTACACCTTC.

This rearrangement joins TRBV30 to TRBJ2-3; possible D gene TRBD1, 7 bases. The CDR3 has 14 amino acids. Looked up from germline, CDR1 is GTSNPN and CDR2 is SVGIG (reference sequence). V lost 3 bases, J lost 2 bases, and 12 bases lay in between. This CDR3 reads CAWRRDSTTDTQYF. Written as DNA, the CDR3 is TGTGCCTGGAGGCGGGACAGTACCACAGATACGCAGTATTTT. The full variable domain, its missing parts supplied by reference TRBV30 and TRBJ2-3, is SQTIHQWPATLVQPVGSPLSLECTVEGTSNPNLYWYRQAAGRGLQLLFYSVGIGQISSEVPQNLSASRPQDRQFILSSKKLLLSDSGFYLCAWRRDSTTDTQYFGPGTRLTVL.

This clone came up a few times. V is TRBV20-1 and J is TRBJ2-3; tentatively, D is TRBD1 (6 bases). The V end was cut by 7 bases, the J end by 4 bases, with 9 bases between. Germline values: CDR1 DFQATT, CDR2 SNEGSKA (reference sequence). This CDR3 has 11 amino acids. As DNA, the CDR3 is TGCAGTGTTCAGGGGTCAGATACGCAGTATTTT. This codes for CSVQGSDTQYF.

The CDR3: CASSLSVGEQYF. The CDR3 region has the DNA TGTGCCAGCAGCTTGAGTGTCGGCGAGCAGTACTTC. This chain uses TRBV5-6 with TRBJ2-7; D gene unclear. The CDR3 is made up of 12 amino acids. Per the germline V gene, CDR1 is SGHDT and CDR2 is YYEEEE. Trimming pared 1 base from V and 6 bases from J, leaving 8 bases between. Full variable domain (rest looked up from reference TRBV5-6 and TRBJ2-7): DAGVTQSPTHLIKTRGQQVTLRCSPKSGHDTVSWYQQALGQGPQFIFQYYEEEERQRGNFPDRFSGHQFPNYSSELNVNALLLGDSALYLCASSLSVGEQYFGPGTRLTVT.

The rearrangement joins TRBV5-1 to TRBJ1-5, with D hard to call. This CDR3 has 13 residues. Germline V gene lookup returns CDR1 SGHRS and CDR2 YFSETQ. Trimming pared 2 bases from V and 4 bases from J, leaving 7 bases between. This chain's CDR3 is CASSFDGNQPQHF. The CDR3 DNA sequence: TGCGCCAGCAGCTTTGACGGGAATCAGCCCCAGCATTTT.

The chain couples TRBV30 to TRBJ2-7; D remains unclear. Trimming cost V 0 bases and J 2 bases, with 11 bases left between them. Germline values: CDR1 GTSNPN, CDR2 SVGIG (reference sequence). The CDR3 totals 14 residues. Written as DNA, the CDR3 is TGTGCCTGGAGTGTAGGCGACCCAGCCTACGAGCAGTACTTC. This encodes CAWSVGDPAYEQYF.

This clone occurred a few times. The V and J genes are TRBV25-1 and TRBJ2-6; D not certain. Trimming shortened V by 0 bases and J by 0 bases, and 0 bases separated the two germline ends. This CDR3 region has 14 residues. Germline V gene lookup returns CDR1 MGHDK and CDR2 SYGVNS. CDR3 coding DNA: TGTGCCAGCAGTGAATACTCTGGGGCCAACGTCCTGACTTTC. Residues: CASSEYSGANVLTF.

This clone was recorded only once. The chain uses TRBV13 and TRBJ2-1, with a weak D call TRBD2 (5 bases). Germline CDR1 PRHDT, CDR2 FYEKMQ (reference sequence). CDR3 length: 14 amino acids. With 3 bases removed from V and 1 base from J, the gap between germline ends came to 7 bases. The CDR3 protein is CASSFGGSYNEQFF. CDR3 sequence (DNA): TGTGCCAGCAGCTTCGGAGGATCCTACAATGAGCAGTTCTTC. The full variable domain, with the rest looked up from reference TRBV13 and TRBJ2-1, is AAGVIQSPRHLIKEKRETATLKCYPIPRHDTVYWYQQGPGQDPQFLISFYEKMQSDKGSIPDRFSAQQFSDYHSELNMSSLELGDSALYFCASSFGGSYNEQFFGPGTRLTVL.

This chain connects TRBV7-2 to TRBJ1-1; D uncertain. Looked up from germline, CDR1 is SGHTA and CDR2 is FQGNSA. Deletions cut 5 bases from V and 7 bases from J, with 2 bases between. There are 9 residues in the CDR3. CDR3: CASSLEAFF. The CDR3 DNA reads as TGTGCCAGCAGCCTTGAAGCTTTCTTT. The entire variable domain, with the rest obtained from reference TRBV7-2 and TRBJ1-1, is as follows: GAGVSQSPSNKVTEKGKDVELRCDPISGHTALYWYRQSLGQGLEFLIYFQGNSAPDKSGLPSDRFSAERTGGSVSTLTIQRTQQEDSAVYLCASSLEAFFGQGTRLTVV.

The V gene is TRBV7-9, the J gene TRBJ2-6; D not certain. CDR1 is SEHNR, CDR2 FQNEAQ, per germline (reference sequence). The V end was cut by 10 bases, the J end by 0 bases, with 10 bases between. CDR3 length equals 14 residues. CDR3 amino acids: CATPPSSGANVLTF. The CDR3 DNA reads TGTGCCACCCCCCCGAGCTCTGGGGCCAACGTCCTGACTTTC.

CDR3 bases: TGTGCCAGCAGCTACTACGTTACGCAGTATTTT. Protein product: CASSYYVTQYF. This chain uses TRBV7-2 with TRBJ2-3; no definite D call. V was pared by 4 bases and J by 8 bases, with 7 bases between. The length of the CDR3 is 11 residues. Germline V gene lookup returns CDR1 SGHTA and CDR2 FQGNSA.

This chain connects TRBV13 to TRBJ1-3; D not resolved. The V end was cut by 1 base, the J end by 10 bases, with 8 bases between. The CDR3 runs 12 residues. Looked up from germline, CDR1 is PRHDT and CDR2 is FYEKMQ (reference sequence). This chain's CDR3 is CASSLATKTIYF. The CDR3 region has the DNA TGTGCCAGCAGCTTAGCAACTAAAACCATATATTTT.

This clone was seen once. CDR3 in amino acids: CAWSNPGRGYGYTF. The CDR3 DNA is TGTGCCTGGAGTAATCCGGGCAGGGGCTATGGCTACACCTTC. This rearrangement joins TRBV30 to TRBJ1-2; TRBD1 might be the D (6 bases). Looked up from germline, CDR1 is GTSNPN and CDR2 is SVGIG (reference sequence). Trimming removed 2 bases from V and 4 bases from J, with 14 bases in between. This CDR3 is built from 14 residues.

The chain couples TRBV29-1 to TRBJ1-1; tentative D call: TRBD1 (5 bases). Germline values: CDR1 SQVTM, CDR2 ANQGSEA. There are 13 residues in the CDR3. The ends were cut back, 8 bases at V and 1 base at J, with 14 bases in the middle. Here the CDR3 reads CSTPNTGNTEAFF. CDR3 nucleotides: TGCAGCACACCTAATACAGGGAACACTGAAGCTTTCTTT.

This chain links TRBV14 with TRBJ1-2; D remains ambiguous. V gave up 8 bases and J gave up 2 bases, with 9 bases separating them. In germline, CDR1 is SGHDN, CDR2 FVKESK. This CDR3 region has 12 residues. In nucleotides, the CDR3 is TGTGCCAGCGAGGCCAGGAACTATGGCTACACCTTC. The encoded protein is CASEARNYGYTF.

The chain joins TRBV11-2 to TRBJ1-2; possible D gene TRBD1, 5 bases. The CDR3 is 14 amino acids. Trimming took 0 bases from V and 8 from J, leaving 13 bases between them. CDR1 SGHAT and CDR2 FQNNGV come from the germline V gene. CDR3 sequence reads: CASSLDRAKGGYTF. CDR3 in DNA: TGTGCCAGCAGCTTAGACAGGGCGAAGGGCGGCTACACCTTC.

Written as DNA, the CDR3 is TGTGCCTGGGCGACAAAGGGGTCTCAGCCCCAGCATTTT. The encoded protein is CAWATKGSQPQHF. This chain connects TRBV30 to TRBJ1-5; a possible D gene is TRBD1 (5 bases). This CDR3 is built from 13 residues. Deletions cut 5 bases from V and 6 bases from J, with 14 bases between. Germline V lookup: CDR1 GTSNPN, CDR2 SVGIG (reference sequence).

The chain carries TRBV9 and TRBJ2-6; D call uncertain. The V gene's germline CDR1 is SGDLS and CDR2 YYNGEE. This CDR3 contains 18 residues. The V and J ends lost 0 bases and 2 bases respectively, with 15 bases between them. The CDR3, as DNA: TGTGCCAGCAGCGTAGAGGGCATGGGCTTCCCTGGGGCCAACGTCCTGACTTTC. It codes for CASSVEGMGFPGANVLTF.

This clone was counted ten times or more. V is TRBV14 and J is TRBJ1-6; D uncertain. Trimming took off 0 bases at V and 7 bases at J, with 13 bases between the two ends. The CDR3 is 16 residues long. Germline CDR1 is SGHDN and CDR2 is FVKESK. CDR3 in amino acids: CASSQDLGVVNSPLHF. The CDR3 nucleotides read TGTGCCAGCAGCCAAGATCTCGGCGTCGTGAATTCACCCCTCCACTTT.

This rearrangement joins TRBV5-1 to TRBJ1-1; D unresolved. Germline V gives CDR1 SGHRS, CDR2 YFSETQ. This CDR3 contains 13 residues. Deletions cut 0 bases from V and 3 bases from J, with 6 bases between. The CDR3 DNA is TGCGCCAGCAGCTTGGGGACGCACACTGAAGCTTTCTTT. It translates to CASSLGTHTEAFF.

The chain is built from TRBV29-1 and TRBJ2-1, with 7 bases that match TRBD1. The CDR3 consists of 11 residues. Germline CDR1 and CDR2: SQVTM and ANQGSEA. J lost 3 bases, V lost 7 bases, and 0 bases had no gene match. The chain's CDR3 is CSGTGYNEQFF. CDR3 coding DNA: TGCAGCGGGACAGGCTACAATGAGCAGTTCTTC.

The rearrangement joins TRBV15 to TRBJ1-6, with D uncertain. The V end lost 0 bases, the J end lost 9 bases, and 12 bases lay between the germline ends. CDR3 length: 15 residues. CDR1 and CDR2 from the germline V gene are LNHNV and YYDKDF (reference sequence). The CDR3 here is CATSRDPWGPSPLHF. The CDR3 DNA follows: TGTGCCACCAGCAGAGATCCTTGGGGTCCTTCACCCCTCCACTTT.

This chain uses TRBV30 with TRBJ1-3, with unresolved D. CDR3 length: 15 amino acids. V shed 0 bases and J shed 7 bases, with 16 bases lying between them. Germline loops: CDR1 GTSNPN, CDR2 SVGIG (reference sequence). CDR3 residues: CAWSVIRTETNTIYF. CDR3 sequence (DNA): TGTGCCTGGAGTGTAATCCGGACTGAAACCAACACCATATATTTT.

This clone was detected only a few times. The rearrangement joins TRBV10-1 to TRBJ2-5; D is unresolved. CDR1 and CDR2 from the germline V gene are WNHNN and SYGVQD (reference sequence). Trimming took off 0 bases at V and 4 bases at J, with 3 bases between the two ends. The CDR3 has 12 residues. The CDR3 coding sequence is TGCGCCAGCAGTGAGTCTTTAGAGACCCAGTACTTC. Residues: CASSESLETQYF.

The CDR3 reads CASSQPGEPYEQYF. The CDR3 DNA follows: TGTGCCAGCAGCCAGCCGGGGGAACCCTACGAGCAGTACTTC. The chain is built from TRBV5-6 and TRBJ2-7; D is possibly TRBD2 (6 bases). The CDR3 covers 14 residues. Germline V gene lookup returns CDR1 SGHDT and CDR2 YYEEEE. Deletions cut 4 bases from V and 2 bases from J, with 13 bases between.

This clone was detected only once. This chain uses TRBV28 with TRBJ1-1; no clear D gene. CDR1 is MDHEN and CDR2 is SYDVKM in the germline V gene. Trimming removed 2 bases from V and 0 bases from J, with 7 bases in between. This CDR3 spans 14 amino acids. CDR3 protein: CASSLAGMNTEAFF. In nucleotides, the CDR3 is TGTGCCAGCAGTTTAGCGGGTATGAACACTGAAGCTTTCTTT.

CDR3 loop: CASSLKGDYEQYF. The DNA of the CDR3 is TGCGCCAGCAGCTTAAAAGGGGACTACGAGCAGTACTTC. V is TRBV5-1 and J is TRBJ2-7; TRBD1 might be the D (5 bases). Trimming pared 2 bases from V and 3 bases from J, leaving 9 bases between. The CDR3 length is 13 residues. Germline V gives CDR1 SGHRS, CDR2 YFSETQ. The entire variable domain, with the rest obtained from reference TRBV5-1 and TRBJ2-7, is as follows: KAGVTQTPRYLIKTRGQQVTLSCSPISGHRSVSWYQQTPGQGLQFLFEYFSETQRNKGNFPGRFSGRQFSNSRSEMNVSTLELGDSALYLCASSLKGDYEQYFGPGTRLTVT.

With regard to this clone: An end of the junction does not agree with germline; a read error may underlie this. The genes are TRBV11-2 and TRBJ1-2; D is undetermined. Germline V gene sequence: CDR1 SGHAT, CDR2 FQNNGV. This CDR3 spans 14 amino acids. CDR3: CASSLEAAVYRYTF. CDR3 bases: TGTGCCAGCAGCTTAGAAGCGGCGGTCTATCGCTACACCTTC.

The V and J genes are TRBV28 and TRBJ2-7, with D perhaps being TRBD1 or TRBD2 (5 bases each). The V end lost 7 bases, the J end lost 9 bases, and 13 bases lay between the germline ends. The CDR3 has 11 amino acids. Germline CDR1 MDHEN, CDR2 SYDVKM. CDR3 nucleotides: TGTGCCAGCACCCTTTCAGGGACGCAGTACTTC. This translates into CASTLSGTQYF.

The chain combines TRBV7-9 with TRBJ1-6; TRBD1 might be the D (5 bases). Per germline, CDR1 SEHNR and CDR2 FQNEAQ (reference sequence). This CDR3 contains 15 residues. Trimming removed 5 bases from V and 6 bases from J, with 14 bases in between. The CDR3 DNA sequence: TGTGCCAGCAGCCGGCCCCGGAGGGGTAATTCACCCCTCCACTTT. Its translation: CASSRPRRGNSPLHF. Complete variable domain (other parts from reference TRBV7-9 and TRBJ1-6): DTGVSQNPRHKITKRGQNVTFRCDPISEHNRLYWYRQTLGQGPEFLTYFQNEAQLEKSRLLSDRFSAERPKGSFSTLEIQRTEQGDSAMYLCASSRPRRGNSPLHFGNGTRLTVT.

V is TRBV19 and J is TRBJ1-1; D remains ambiguous. Germline-derived CDR1 and CDR2 are LNHDA and SQIVND (reference sequence). The ends were cut back, 8 bases at V and 5 bases at J, with 9 bases in the middle. The CDR3 is 11 amino acids. CDR3 sequence: CASGQKTEAFF. CDR3 DNA: TGTGCCAGTGGCCAAAAGACTGAAGCTTTCTTT. Based on the CDR3 plus reference TRBV19 and TRBJ1-1, the full variable domain is DGGITQSPKYLFRKEGQNVTLSCEQNLNHDAMYWYRQDPGQGLRLIYYSQIVNDFQKGDIAEGYSVSREKKESFPLTVTSAQKNPTAFYLCASGQKTEAFFGQGTRLTVV.